This TCR beta chain was identified during a study of OX40 agonist ivuxolimab in advanced cancers. Profiled with immunoSEQ multiplex PCR; TCRdb holds only in-frame clones, not every one. The sample yields about 99,000 clones, about 96% seen once. Germline V lookup: CDR1 LNHDA, CDR2 SQIVND (reference sequence). The V and J ends lost 1 base and 3 bases respectively, with 10 bases between them. This CDR3 has 14 residues. Sequenced material: CD4+ or CD8+ T cells sorted from blood, taken in a trial of the OX40 agonist ivuxolimab. The chain combines TRBV19 with TRBJ2-7, with D perhaps assigned TRBD1 or TRBD2 (5 bases each). The sequence derives from an adult with an advanced solid tumor such as melanoma, head and neck, liver or kidney cancer. CDR3: CASSIAGRGYEQYF. CDR3 nucleotide sequence: TGTGCCAGTAGTATAGCGGGACGAGGCTACGAGCAGTACTTC. Full variable domain (outside the CDR3, taken from reference TRBV19 and TRBJ2-7): DGGITQSPKYLFRKEGQNVTLSCEQNLNHDAMYWYRQDPGQGLRLIYYSQIVNDFQKGDIAEGYSVSREKKESFPLTVTSAQKNPTAFYLCASSIAGRGYEQYFGPGTRLTVT.